This T cell receptor (beta chain) is drawn from a study of blood T cells in healthy people across ages. Study-wide findings and caveats: Diversity figures derived from one million T cells were judged to underestimate the true value. With unsorted PBMCs, a conclusive comparison of naive versus antigen-experienced cells was not possible.

CDR1 ENHRY and CDR2 SYGVKD come from the germline V gene. The CDR3 sequence is 13 residues long. After removal of 8 bases from V and 3 bases from J, the junction contained 3 bases not matched to a gene. In regard to this clonotype: The antigen remains unidentified.

Next came a second PCR, run for about 7 to 12 cycles, which used a sample-barcoded 5' primer along with a J-beta primer mix. In TCRdb, the 5' RACE reads were re-called with MiXCR into one record per CDR3 protein. The sample has roughly 680,000 distinct CDR3 sequences, around half seen once; the top ten hold about 32%. The rearrangement links TRBV10-3 to TRBJ1-2; TRBD1 agrees at 10 bases. Sequenced input: blood. This TCR was recovered from an older woman in good health. For the CDR3, the DNA is TGTGCCATCTCCGGGACAGGGGACTATGGCTACACCTTC. Its translation is CAISGTGDYGYTF.